Presented here are 26 T cell receptor beta chains from one specimen sequenced in a study of PD-L1 blockade in urothelial cancer. TCRdb's copy holds only in-frame clones and misses some; the assay was immunoSEQ multiplex PCR. The data contain around 25,000 clones, 87% of them seen just once; the ten biggest clones take up around 2.9%. The sample in question was PBMCs, obtained around atezolizumab (anti-PD-L1) treatment. The receptors derive from a man between 50 and 59 years old with urothelial cancer.

The chain links TRBV18 to TRBJ2-7, with 9 positions matching TRBD1. The germline V gene has CDR1 KGHSH and CDR2 LQKENI. The CDR3 covers 17 residues. V shed 3 bases, J shed 0 bases, and the junction held 9 bases outside the gene matches. This chain's CDR3 is CASSPTAGTGLSYEQYF. For the CDR3, the DNA is TGTGCCAGCTCACCGACAGCCGGGACAGGGCTCTCCTACGAGCAGTACTTC.

The chain recombines TRBV5-6 with TRBJ2-7; 10 positions match TRBD1. Germline CDR1 reads SGHDT; CDR2 reads YYEEEE. Trimming cost V 3 bases and J 6 bases; bases outside gene matches: 9. The CDR3 is 15 amino acids. The CDR3 sequence: CASSWQTGGSGEQYF. The DNA for the CDR3 is TGTGCCAGCAGCTGGCAGACAGGGGGCTCCGGCGAGCAGTACTTC. The full variable domain, in which reference TRBV5-6 and TRBJ2-7 provide the parts outside the CDR3, is DAGVTQSPTHLIKTRGQQVTLRCSPKSGHDTVSWYQQALGQGPQFIFQYYEEEERQRGNFPDRFSGHQFPNYSSELNVNALLLGDSALYLCASSWQTGGSGEQYFGPGTRLTVT.

The chain links TRBV9 to TRBJ2-2; TRBD1 aligns across 9 bases. V shed 1 base and J 5 bases; nucleotides not matched to a gene: 12. This CDR3 is 18 amino acids long. Germline CDR1 is SGDLS and CDR2 is YYNGEE. The CDR3 DNA is TGTGCCAGCAGCGTAAGGGGGACAGGGAAAGGTCGGACCGGGGAGCTGTTTTTT. Its protein is CASSVRGTGKGRTGELFF. Looking up the rest from reference TRBV9 and TRBJ2-2 gives the full variable domain: DSGVTQTPKHLITATGQRVTLRCSPRSGDLSVYWYQQSLDQGLQFLIQYYNGEERAKGNILERFSAQQFPDLHSELNLSSLELGDSALYFCASSVRGTGKGRTGELFFGEGSRLTVL.

CDR3 coding DNA: TGCGCCAGCAGCCAAGATCCAAGCGGGAGGGCCTACGAGCAGTACTTC. Its protein product is CASSQDPSGRAYEQYF. This chain connects TRBV4-1 to TRBJ2-7; 10 nucleotides align to TRBD2. J was trimmed by 2 bases and V by 0 bases; bases with no gene match: 4. There are 16 residues in the CDR3. CDR1 MGHRA and CDR2 YSYEKL come from the germline V gene.

The gene calls are TRBV30 and TRBJ2-5; 10 bases align to TRBD1. With 5 bases clipped from V and 4 bases from J, the junction kept 10 bases outside the gene matches. CDR3 size: 15 residues. The V gene's germline CDR1 is GTSNPN and CDR2 SVGIG (reference sequence). CDR3 sequence (DNA): TGTGCCTGGGAAGGTGTCGGACAGGGGGTAGAGACCCAGTACTTC. Translated: CAWEGVGQGVETQYF.

This clone was recorded only once. This sequence joins TRBV10-1 and TRBJ2-3; 12 nucleotides line up with TRBD2. From germline, CDR1 is WNHNN and CDR2 SYGVQD (reference sequence). Trimming removed 3 bases from V and 6 bases from J; junction bases left unmatched: 7. The CDR3 is 16 amino acids. The CDR3 coding sequence is TGCGCCAGCAGTGATCCTAGCGGGAGGGCCGAGGATACGCAGTATTTT. It translates to CASSDPSGRAEDTQYF.

The chain carries TRBV4-3 and TRBJ2-1, with D possibly matching TRBD2 (6 bases). The CDR3 runs to 16 residues. Looked up from germline, CDR1 is LGHNA and CDR2 is YSLEER. The germline V and J ends were trimmed by 4 bases and 0 bases, with 13 bases remaining between them. CDR3 region: CASSPRGTHSYNEQFF. The CDR3 bases are TGCGCCAGCAGCCCCCGGGGGACTCACTCCTACAATGAGCAGTTCTTC.

V gene TRBV7-8 combines with J gene TRBJ1-5; D perhaps matches TRBD1 (6 bases). The V gene lost 5 bases and the J gene lost 9 bases, with 11 bases spanning the gap. Germline CDR1 and CDR2: SGHVS and FQNEAQ. The CDR3 has 12 residues. The CDR3, as DNA: TGTGCCAGCAGCCATTTCAGGGGGCCCCAGCATTTT. Translation: CASSHFRGPQHF.

The V and J genes are TRBV18 and TRBJ2-5; 9 bases match TRBD2. The germline CDR1 and CDR2 sequences are KGHSH and LQKENI. Trimming cost V 2 bases and J 5 bases; bases outside gene matches: 6. This CDR3 is 15 amino acids long. CDR3: CASSPGLASGETQYF. The CDR3 DNA follows: TGTGCCAGCTCACCAGGACTAGCGAGTGGGGAGACCCAGTACTTC.

This clone has just one count. CDR3 sequence (DNA): TGTGCCAGTAGTATAGGGGGGTGGGCTAGCGGGGCAGGGAATGAGCAGTTCTTC. Residues: CASSIGGWASGAGNEQFF. The rearrangement uses TRBV19 and TRBJ2-1, with 9 nucleotides matching TRBD2. The length of the CDR3 is 18 residues. CDR1 is LNHDA, CDR2 SQIVND, per germline (reference sequence). The V gene end was trimmed by 1 base and the J gene end by 7 bases; junction bases not matched to a gene: 14.

The chain couples TRBV27 to TRBJ2-1; 11 bases map to TRBD2. This CDR3 comprises 16 residues. Trimming removed 2 bases from V and 4 bases from J; junction bases left unmatched: 4. The germline gives CDR1 MNHEY, CDR2 SMNVEV (reference sequence). CDR3 sequence reads: CASSLASGRSYNEQFF. CDR3 in DNA: TGTGCCAGCAGTTTAGCTAGCGGGAGGTCATACAATGAGCAGTTCTTC.

This clone was observed a single time. The J gene is TRBJ2-1, the V gene TRBV30, with D maybe TRBD2 (6 bases). CDR3 length: 14 amino acids. V lost 3 bases, J lost 6 bases, and 15 bases lay in between. Germline CDR1 and CDR2: GTSNPN and SVGIG (reference sequence). DNA for the CDR3: TGTGCCTGGAGCGGAATCCTACTAGCCAATGAGCAGTTCTTC. Its translation is CAWSGILLANEQFF.

The J gene is TRBJ1-4, the V gene TRBV5-1, with 9 bases fitting TRBD1. The germline V gene encodes CDR1 SGHRS and CDR2 YFSETQ. With V trimmed by 8 bases and J by 5 bases, 13 bases remained unmatched. The CDR3 spans 16 residues. DNA for the CDR3: TGCGCCAGGGGGGGAGAAAAGACAGGGGGGAATGAAAAACTGTTTTTT. It codes for CARGGEKTGGNEKLFF. The whole variable domain, filled in from reference TRBV5-1 and TRBJ1-4, reads KAGVTQTPRYLIKTRGQQVTLSCSPISGHRSVSWYQQTPGQGLQFLFEYFSETQRNKGNFPGRFSGRQFSNSRSEMNVSTLELGDSALYLCARGGEKTGGNEKLFFGSGTQLSVL.

This chain links TRBV27 with TRBJ1-3; D is ambiguous. Trimming shortened V by 5 bases and J by 0 bases, and 11 bases separated the two germline ends. Germline-derived CDR1 and CDR2 are MNHEY and SMNVEV (reference sequence). This CDR3 is 15 amino acids long. In nucleotides, the CDR3 is TGTGCCAGCAGTCCGCAGTATTTCTCTGGAAACACCATATATTTT. It encodes CASSPQYFSGNTIYF.

The V gene is TRBV6-5, the J gene TRBJ2-7; D might be TRBD1 (7 bases). This CDR3 has 15 amino acids. V was trimmed by 10 bases and J by 2 bases, leaving 21 bases between them. The germline CDR1 and CDR2 sequences are MNHEY and SVGAGI. The CDR3 nucleotides are TGTGCCACTAGAGGGGGGACAGAGAAAGCCTACGAGCAGTACTTC. It encodes CATRGGTEKAYEQYF.

The chain employs TRBV6-5 and TRBJ2-1; TRBD2 aligns across 8 bases. This CDR3 comprises 15 residues. Germline assignment: CDR1 MNHEY and CDR2 SVGAGI. V lost 2 bases, J lost 7 bases, and 7 bases stayed unmatched. This CDR3 is CASSYRLAGLNEQFF. CDR3 nucleotide sequence: TGTGCCAGCAGTTACAGGCTAGCGGGTTTAAATGAGCAGTTCTTC.

The rearrangement uses TRBV7-9 and TRBJ2-1, with 8 bases that match TRBD1. Germline V gene data show CDR1 as SEHNR and CDR2 as FQNEAQ (reference sequence). This CDR3 contains 14 residues. Unmatched junction bases numbered 7, after V lost 6 bases and J lost 6 bases. The CDR3 nucleotides read TGTGCCAGCAGTCCGGACAGGGCTTCCAATGAGCAGTTCTTC. Translated: CASSPDRASNEQFF. Full variable domain (remainder filled in from reference TRBV7-9 and TRBJ2-1): DTGVSQNPRHKITKRGQNVTFRCDPISEHNRLYWYRQTLGQGPEFLTYFQNEAQLEKSRLLSDRFSAERPKGSFSTLEIQRTEQGDSAMYLCASSPDRASNEQFFGPGTRLTVL.

The rearrangement joins TRBV18 to TRBJ1-2; 11 nucleotides agree with TRBD1. CDR3 size: 17 residues. The V segment lost 1 base and the J segment 4 bases; nucleotides outside the gene matches: 8. Germline CDR1 reads KGHSH; CDR2 reads LQKENI. CDR3 sequence reads: CASSPLGQGAVGYGYTF. The CDR3 DNA is TGTGCCAGCTCACCACTTGGACAGGGGGCAGTTGGCTATGGCTACACCTTC.

The V gene is TRBV6-1, the J gene TRBJ2-1; 12 positions match TRBD2. The CDR3 has 14 amino acids. Per the germline V gene, CDR1 is MNHNS and CDR2 is SASEGT. Trimming cost V 2 bases and J 8 bases; bases outside gene matches: 1. This chain's CDR3 is CASSELAGGHEQFF. For the CDR3, the DNA is TGTGCCAGCAGTGAACTAGCGGGGGGGCATGAGCAGTTCTTC.

The genes are TRBV7-9 and TRBJ1-4; 11 nucleotides match TRBD1. CDR3 length: 17 residues. CDR1 is SEHNR, CDR2 FQNEAQ, per germline (reference sequence). The trim removed 2 bases at V and 6 bases at J, leaving 8 bases unmatched. CDR3 in amino acids: CASSLTGTGGWYEKLFF. CDR3 bases: TGTGCCAGCAGCTTAACGGGGACAGGGGGTTGGTATGAAAAACTGTTTTTT. Together with reference TRBV7-9 and TRBJ1-4, the CDR3 gives the full variable domain: DTGVSQNPRHKITKRGQNVTFRCDPISEHNRLYWYRQTLGQGPEFLTYFQNEAQLEKSRLLSDRFSAERPKGSFSTLEIQRTEQGDSAMYLCASSLTGTGGWYEKLFFGSGTQLSVL.

This chain links TRBV11-3 with TRBJ2-4; a possible D gene is TRBD1 (5 bases). V lost 6 bases to trimming and J lost 0 bases, with 15 bases between them. The CDR3 covers 16 residues. CDR1 is SGHNT and CDR2 is YENEEA in the germline V gene. Written as DNA, the CDR3 is TGTGCCAGCAGGACGACAGACAATCTAGCCAAAAACATTCAGTACTTC. It yields the protein CASRTTDNLAKNIQYF.

The chain carries TRBV11-3 and TRBJ1-1; 7 bases match TRBD1. The length of the CDR3 is 15 residues. The germline V gene has CDR1 SGHNT and CDR2 YENEEA. V shed 4 bases and J 5 bases; nucleotides not matched to a gene: 10. CDR3 sequence reads: CASSSTSGGVTEAFF. The CDR3 nucleotides read TGTGCCAGCAGCTCAACTTCAGGGGGTGTAACTGAAGCTTTCTTT.

The chain links TRBV9 to TRBJ2-5; TRBD1 is a possible D gene (6 bases). Deletions cut 4 bases from V and 3 bases from J, with 22 bases between. The V gene's germline CDR1 is SGDLS and CDR2 YYNGEE. The CDR3 extends over 17 amino acids. As DNA, the CDR3 is TGTGCCAGCAGCACGAAGGGACATTATACCAAAAAAGAGACCCAGTACTTC. It specifies CASSTKGHYTKKETQYF.

The table lists this clone with a few counts. This sequence joins TRBV11-2 and TRBJ2-5; a weak D match, TRBD2 (5 bases). Trimming took off 5 bases at V and 0 bases at J, with 10 bases between the two ends. The CDR3 runs to 14 residues. The germline gives CDR1 SGHAT, CDR2 FQNNGV. The CDR3: CASSETGNQETQYF. DNA for the CDR3: TGTGCCAGCAGCGAGACCGGGAACCAAGAGACCCAGTACTTC.

This chain links TRBV27 with TRBJ2-1; 9 bases match TRBD2. The junction had 9 bases not matched to a gene; V was cut back by 6 bases and J by 3 bases. Germline loops: CDR1 MNHEY, CDR2 SMNVEV (reference sequence). The CDR3 runs to 16 residues. In DNA form, the CDR3 reads TGTGCCAGCAGGCCGAGTTTTAGCGGGAGCTACAATGAGCAGTTCTTC. This codes for CASRPSFSGSYNEQFF.

This clone was observed a single time. This chain joins TRBV6-5 and TRBJ2-1, with TRBD1 identical over 7 bases. CDR1 and CDR2 (germline): MNHEY, SVGAGI. With 1 base clipped from V and 5 bases from J, the junction kept 5 bases outside the gene matches. The CDR3 loop spans 15 amino acids. In DNA form, the CDR3 reads TGTGCCAGCAGTTACTATCCGACAGGGCACAATGAGCAGTTCTTC. This translates into CASSYYPTGHNEQFF.